The 3 T cell receptor beta chains below were found in one sample sequenced in a study of blood T cells in healthy people across ages. Together with a sample-barcoded 5' primer, a J-beta primer mix was included in a second PCR lasting about 7 to 11 cycles. TCRdb independently ran MiXCR on the 5' RACE reads; one entry per CDR3 protein. The table lists around 670,000 distinct CDR3 sequences, around 31% of them singletons. The sequenced sample consisted of blood. Receptors originate from a woman aged 80 or over in good health.

The J gene is TRBJ2-3, the V gene TRBV5-1; the D gene is possibly TRBD2 (6 bases). The V gene's germline CDR1 is SGHRS and CDR2 YFSETQ. The CDR3 covers 13 residues. Trimming left V 5 bases short and J 5 bases short, with 12 bases between. CDR3 loop: CASSRDLGDTQYF. The DNA of the CDR3 is TGCGCCAGCAGTAGGGACTTAGGAGATACGCAGTATTTT.

The table lists this clonotype with many counts. The rearrangement joins TRBV20-1 to TRBJ2-7; 9 bases map to TRBD2. CDR1 and CDR2 (germline): DFQATT, SNEGSKA (reference sequence). Losses at the gene ends were 3 bases for V and 5 bases for J; bases not matched to a gene: 11. The CDR3 is made up of 15 amino acids. As DNA, the CDR3 is TGCAGTGCTAGTAGGGCGGGGGGGCCTATGGACGAGCAGTACTTC. This translates into CSASRAGGPMDEQYF.

This clonotype has more than one count but fewer than ten. The V call is TRBV5-6, the J call TRBJ1-6; 7 bases line up with TRBD1. CDR3 length: 14 amino acids. V lost 4 bases and J lost 6; bases outside the gene matches: 4. Germline V lookup: CDR1 SGHDT, CDR2 YYEEEE. This CDR3 reads CASSQGQTNSPLHF. In DNA, the CDR3 is TGTGCCAGCAGCCAGGGACAGACTAATTCACCCCTCCACTTT.